A selection of T cell receptor beta chains follows, all from one sample in a study of blood T cell repertoires in COVID-19. Measured with immunoSEQ multiplex PCR; TCRdb has only the in-frame clones, and not every one. The sample contains more than 15,000 clones, about 90% of which appear only once. Sequencing used peripheral blood. These receptors all stem from a human donor in a cohort sampled during active COVID-19. The CDR3 runs from the conserved cysteine through the conserved F or W. A D gene is named only where the DNA matches it firmly. Clone size is not always given. Where it is, it says once, few, many or a class for expanded clones.

j_call v_call d_call clone_size cdr3_nt cdr3_aa
TRBJ1-3 TRBV3-1/TRBV3-2 . once TGTGCCAGCAGCCCAAGTACTCCGGGGGACACCATATATTTT CASSPSTPGDTIYF
TRBJ2-3 TRBV18 TRBD2 . TGTGCCAGCTCACCGGGACTAGCGGGGAGCGGCACAGATACGCAGTATTTT CASSPGLAGSGTDTQYF
TRBJ1-6 TRBV5-1 TRBD1 . TGCGCCAGCAGCTCCCGACAGGGGGGTAATTCACCCCTCCACTTT CASSSRQGGNSPLHF
TRBJ1-1 TRBV3-1/TRBV3-2 . . TGTGCCAGCAGCCTATCAGACAGTTTCACTGAAGCTTTCTTT CASSLSDSFTEAFF
TRBJ2-7 TRBV6-2/TRBV6-3 . . TGTGCCAGCAGTTATGCAGGCAGGTACGAGCAGTACTTC CASSYAGRYEQYF
TRBJ2-2 TRBV6-5 TRBD1 . TGTGCCAGCAGGACAGGGTCAATCACCGGGGAGCTGTTTTTT CASRTGSITGELFF
TRBJ1-1 TRBV14 . . TGTGCCAGCAGCCAAGTGGGGGGGACTGAAGCTTTCTTT CASSQVGGTEAFF
TRBJ2-1 TRBV12-3/TRBV12-4 . . TGTGCCAGCAGAGATAGTAGCAATGAGCAGTTCTTC CASRDSSNEQFF
TRBJ1-1 TRBV27 . once TGTGCCAGCAGTAAAGTCGGTAACACTGAAGCTTTCTTT CASSKVGNTEAFF
TRBJ2-4 TRBV2 . . TGTGCCAGCCGATCAGGGCTTGGGGACATTCAGTACTTC CASRSGLGDIQYF
TRBJ2-5 TRBV5-1 . once TGCGCCAGCAGCGGTCTAGCTACGACGGACCCGAAAGAGACCCAGTACTTC CASSGLATTDPKETQYF
TRBJ2-7 TRBV5-6 . . TGTGCCAGCAGAGTGGACAGCTCCTACGAGCAGTACTTC CASRVDSSYEQYF
TRBJ1-1 TRBV7-2 . . TGTGCCAGCAGCCCTGGTTGGCAGGGCACAGGTTCAGCTTTCTTT CASSPGWQGTGSAFF
TRBJ1-1 TRBV19 TRBD1 . TGTGCCAGTAGTATATCAGGACAGGGAACTGAAGCTTTCTTT CASSISGQGTEAFF
TRBJ2-1 TRBV3-1/TRBV3-2 TRBD2 once TGTGCCAGCAGCCAAGGGGGGACTAGCAAAATGGAGCAGTTCTTC CASSQGGTSKMEQFF
TRBJ1-5 TRBV7-3 . . TGTGCCAGCAGCTTAACGGGGAAGGGAGGGCGGTGGGATCAGCCCCAGCATTTT CASSLTGKGGRWDQPQHF
TRBJ2-6 TRBV6-5 . . TGTGCCAGCAGTTACTCGGAGGTGTCTGGGGCCAACGTCCTGACTTTC CASSYSEVSGANVLTF
TRBJ1-5 TRBV19 . . TGTGCCAGTAGTATCACAGGGAGCAATCAGCCCCAGCATTTT CASSITGSNQPQHF
TRBJ2-5 TRBV18 . . TGTGCCAGCTCCAAGGGGGAGGAGACCCAGTACTTC CASSKGEETQYF
TRBJ2-2 TRBV6-5 TRBD2 . TGTGCCAGCGGGACTAGCGAATCCGGGGAGCTGTTTTTT CASGTSESGELFF
TRBJ1-2 TRBV21-1 . . TGTGCCAGCAGCAAATTCCGGGGTTGGCTCTATGGCTACACCTTC CASSKFRGWLYGYTF
TRBJ2-2 TRBV7-9 . . TGTGCCAGCAGCTTAGCTTCGGGGAACACCGGGGAGCTGTTTTTT CASSLASGNTGELFF
TRBJ2-1 TRBV11-3 . . TGTGCCAGCAGCTCTGCACCCCGGGAGTATAATGAGCAGTTCTTC CASSSAPREYNEQFF
TRBJ2-5 TRBV7-6 TRBD1 . TGTGCCAGCGCCCGGACAGGGGTGCTCCAAGAGACCCAGTACTTC CASARTGVLQETQYF
TRBJ2-6 TRBV4-2 . few TGTGCCAGCAGCCAAGAGAGGTACGGCTCTGGGGCCAACGTCCTGACTTTC CASSQERYGSGANVLTF
TRBJ1-2 TRBV5-1 . . TGCGCCAGCAGCTTCCGGACAGAAAACTATGGCTACACCTTC CASSFRTENYGYTF
TRBJ2-7 TRBV18 . . TGTGCCAGCTCACCAAATTCTAGGAGCCACGAGCAGTACTTC CASSPNSRSHEQYF
TRBJ1-1 TRBV28 TRBD1 . TGTGCCAGCAGTTTAGGGACAGGGGGCACTGAAGCTTTCTTT CASSLGTGGTEAFF
TRBJ1-2 TRBV4-3 . . TGCGCCAGCAGCCAAAGCAGGGAGCGGGTCTATGGCTACACCTTC CASSQSRERVYGYTF
TRBJ1-5 TRBV20-1 TRBD1 . TGCAGTGCTAGTACGGGACAGTTAAGTCAGCCCCAGCATTTT CSASTGQLSQPQHF
TRBJ2-2 TRBV7-7 . once TGTGCTAGCAGCTCCCGGGGCACCGGGGAGCTGTTTTTT CASSSRGTGELFF
TRBJ1-1 TRBV18 . . TGTGCCAGCTCATCGTCGACGGGGAACACTGAAGCTTTCTTT CASSSSTGNTEAFF
TRBJ2-3 TRBV7-9 . . TGTGCCAGCAGCTTAAGTCCGGGATATACAGATACGCAGTATTTT CASSLSPGYTDTQYF
TRBJ1-5 TRBV6-5 TRBD1 . TGTGCCAGCAGCGACCCCGGGACAGGGAACCAGCCCCAGCATTTT CASSDPGTGNQPQHF
TRBJ2-1 TRBV3-1/TRBV3-2 . . TGTGCCAGCAGCCAATGGTTTGGGGGCGAGCAGTTCTTC CASSQWFGGEQFF
TRBJ2-4 TRBV5-1 TRBD1 . TGCGCCAGCAGCTTGGGACAGGGGAGGTGGGACATTCAGTACTTC CASSLGQGRWDIQYF
TRBJ1-6 TRBV5-5 TRBD1 . TGTGCCAGCAGCCAAGACAGGGTTTGGCGGAATTCACCCCTCCACTTT CASSQDRVWRNSPLHF
TRBJ1-2 TRBV21-1 . . TGTGCCAGCAGCAAACGTCGGGAATTCTATGGCTACACCTTC CASSKRREFYGYTF
TRBJ2-3 TRBV2 TRBD2 . TGTGCCAGCAGTGTCCGGGAGGTGAGCACAGATACGCAGTATTTT CASSVREVSTDTQYF
TRBJ2-3 TRBV5-1 TRBD1 . TGCGCCAGCAGACGGGACAGGGGCTGGGCAGATACGCAGTATTTT CASRRDRGWADTQYF
TRBJ1-1 TRBV5-4 TRBD1 . TGTGCCAGCAGCTTCGGGACAGGGGCGAACACTGAAGCTTTCTTT CASSFGTGANTEAFF
TRBJ2-3 TRBV7-2 . . TGTGCCAGCAGCTTTAGGAGGGGGCCCACAGATACGCAGTATTTT CASSFRRGPTDTQYF
TRBJ2-7 TRBV7-9 . . TGTGCCAGCAGCTCATACAGCTACGAGCAGTACTTC CASSSYSYEQYF
TRBJ1-1 TRBV30 . . TGTGCCTGGAGCCCACAGAGAAACACTGAAGCTTTCTTT CAWSPQRNTEAFF
TRBJ1-4 TRBV16 . . TGTGCCAGCAGCCAGACTAAAGTTGCAACTAATGAAAAACTGTTTTTT CASSQTKVATNEKLFF
TRBJ1-2 TRBV23-1 . . TGCGCCAGCAGCGCCCCGAGGGAACCAGGAATATATGGCTACACCTTC CASSAPREPGIYGYTF